These 18 T cell receptor beta chains were sequenced from one sample in a study of tumor and adjacent non-tumor tissue in lung cancer. This sample's RNA came from whole unsorted tissue. The library came from three nested PCR rounds adapted from ARM-PCR protocols. TCRdb independently ran MiXCR on the multiplex PCR reads; one entry per CDR3 protein. This table has 84,000 or so distinct CDR3 sequences, 61% appearing once. The source material was lung tumor tissue. These receptors all stem from a man aged 65 to 85 with non-small cell lung cancer.

This clonotype was counted only a few times. The rearrangement links TRBV20-1 to TRBJ1-4; D not certain. Germline CDR1 DFQATT, CDR2 SNEGSKA (reference sequence). With 0 bases removed from V and 8 bases from J, the gap between germline ends came to 22 bases. The CDR3 consists of 17 residues. The CDR3 here is CSARERRGSRSGEKLFF. The CDR3, as DNA: TGCAGTGCTAGAGAAAGAAGAGGATCCCGCTCGGGCGAAAAACTGTTTTTT.

This clonotype was detected many times. V and J are TRBV7-9 and TRBJ2-2; D possibly corresponds to TRBD2 (6 bases). Germline V gene lookup returns CDR1 SEHNR and CDR2 FQNEAQ (reference sequence). The CDR3 spans 15 residues. V lost 6 bases to trimming and J lost 0 bases, with 11 bases between them. The CDR3 DNA follows: TGTGCCAGCAGGCCCGGGACTGCGAACACCGGGGAGCTGTTTTTT. It translates to CASRPGTANTGELFF. The whole variable domain, remainder taken from reference TRBV7-9 and TRBJ2-2, is DTGVSQNPRHKITKRGQNVTFRCDPISEHNRLYWYRQTLGQGPEFLTYFQNEAQLEKSRLLSDRFSAERPKGSFSTLEIQRTEQGDSAMYLCASRPGTANTGELFFGEGSRLTVL.

Details on this clonotype: A much more abundant neighbour one base away suggests this may be a read error. V is TRBV6-5 and J is TRBJ1-2; no definite D call. V dropped 4 bases and J dropped 9 bases, with 12 bases sitting between them. The CDR3 extends over 12 amino acids. From germline, CDR1 is MNHEY and CDR2 SVGAGI. CDR3 bases: TGTGCCAGCAGTTCAGCCCCCTTGTGCTACACCTTC. Translated: CASSSAPLCYTF.

A remark on this clonotype: Compared with germline, one end of the junction differs, possibly owing to a read error. The chain couples TRBV11-2 to TRBJ2-7; D might be TRBD2 (5 bases). This CDR3 is 14 amino acids long. Looked up from germline, CDR1 is SGHAT and CDR2 is FQNNGV. CDR3 sequence (DNA): TGTGCCAGCTGCCTAGGCGGGCGGGCCTACGATCAGTACTTC. It encodes CASCLGGRAYDQYF.

Of note for this clonotype: This may stem from a read error, because a much larger clone lies one nucleotide away. The genes are TRBV30 and TRBJ2-7; 9 nucleotides match TRBD1. This CDR3 is built from 14 residues. The germline V gene encodes CDR1 GTSNPN and CDR2 SVGIG (reference sequence). The CDR3 sequence is CAWSKGTGLNEQCF. In DNA, the CDR3 is TGTGCCTGGAGTAAGGGGACAGGGCTCAACGAGCAGTGCTTC.

With regard to this clonotype: This could be a read error, since a much larger clone is one nucleotide away. This chain uses TRBV5-5 with TRBJ1-1; D remains ambiguous. Trimming took off 0 bases at V and 1 base at J, with 7 bases between the two ends. Germline V gene sequence: CDR1 SGHKS, CDR2 YYEKEE (reference sequence). The CDR3 sequence is 14 residues long. CDR3 in amino acids: CASSLASRNTEAFF. The CDR3 nucleotides read TGTGCCAGCAGCTTGGCCTCTCGGAACACTGAAGCTTTCTTT.

This clonotype was counted at least ten times. The J gene is TRBJ2-7, the V gene TRBV6-6, with no clear D. CDR1 MNHNY and CDR2 SVGAGI come from the germline V gene (reference sequence). The CDR3 has 13 amino acids. The germline V and J ends were trimmed by 3 bases and 6 bases, with 12 bases remaining between them. The CDR3 region is CASSYGRTSEQYF. DNA of the CDR3: TGTGCCAGCAGTTATGGACGGACCTCCGAGCAGTACTTC.

Points on this clonotype: The conserved phenylalanine or tryptophan normally closing the CDR3 is absent here, so this likely arose from a read error. The rearrangement joins TRBV4-1 to TRBJ1-6; D is undetermined. The V end was cut by 4 bases, the J end by 2 bases, with 15 bases between. Germline CDR1 and CDR2: MGHRA and YSYEKL. This CDR3 contains 17 residues. The CDR3 reads CASSPYDQKTYNSPLHY. The DNA of the CDR3 is TGCGCCAGCAGCCCCTACGACCAGAAAACCTATAATTCACCCCTCCACTAT.

On this clonotype: Since the CDR3 does not end with the conserved phenylalanine or tryptophan, this likely comes from a read error. The V and J genes are TRBV27 and TRBJ2-7, with 7 bases fitting TRBD1. This CDR3 spans 15 amino acids. Germline trimming cut 4 bases from V and 4 bases from J; bases unmatched to any gene: 10. Per germline, CDR1 MNHEY and CDR2 SMNVEV (reference sequence). In DNA, the CDR3 is TGTGCCAGCAGTTCAAAACAGGGGATTATTTACGAGCAGTACCTC. Protein product: CASSSKQGIIYEQYL.

The J gene is TRBJ2-2, the V gene TRBV9; D unclear. This CDR3 region has 17 residues. Germline V CDR1 and CDR2: SGDLS, YYNGEE. V was shortened by 1 base and J by 1 base, with 14 bases between the two germline ends. The CDR3 here is CASSVRPDPGNTGELFF. DNA of the CDR3: TGTGCCAGCAGCGTACGACCAGATCCAGGGAACACCGGGGAGCTGTTTTTT.

This clonotype was counted at least ten times. The CDR3 is CSVVGIVNTGELFF. In DNA, the CDR3 is TGCAGCGTAGTAGGGATAGTTAACACCGGGGAGCTGTTTTTT. The rearrangement uses TRBV29-1 and TRBJ2-2; unclear D gene. In germline, CDR1 is SQVTM, CDR2 ANQGSEA. Trimming shortened V by 6 bases and J by 2 bases, and 13 bases separated the two germline ends. The CDR3 consists of 14 residues.

This chain links TRBV20-1 with TRBJ2-2; 8 bases are shared with TRBD1. CDR3 length equals 14 residues. Per the germline V gene, CDR1 is DFQATT and CDR2 is SNEGSKA (reference sequence). V dropped 6 bases and J dropped 0; count of bases not matched to a gene: 3. This CDR3 is CSALQGANTGELFF. DNA for the CDR3: TGCAGTGCCCTACAGGGGGCGAACACCGGGGAGCTGTTTTTT.

A few counts support this clonotype. The V call is TRBV30, the J call TRBJ2-7; 9 bases line up with TRBD1. The J segment lost 7 bases and the V segment lost 3 bases, leaving 10 bases of the junction unmatched. The CDR3 spans 14 residues. In germline, CDR1 is GTSNPN, CDR2 SVGIG (reference sequence). The CDR3 reads CAWSAGQGMREQYF. CDR3 DNA sequence: TGTGCCTGGAGCGCGGGACAGGGAATGCGGGAGCAGTACTTC.

Concerning this clonotype: One end of the junction varies from germline; a read error may be responsible. V usage is TRBV10-2 and J usage is TRBJ2-2; D possibly corresponds to TRBD1 (6 bases). Germline CDR1 and CDR2: WSHSY and SAAADI. The length of the CDR3 is 15 residues. The CDR3 loop reads CSSSDWGRPTGELFF. The CDR3 DNA reads as TGCTCCAGCAGTGATTGGGGGCGCCCCACTGGGGAGCTGTTTTTT.

This clonotype was observed a handful of times. One end of the junction varies from germline; a read error may be responsible. This rearrangement joins TRBV12-3 or TRBV12-4 to TRBJ2-5, with TRBD2 matching over 10 bases. This CDR3 spans 14 amino acids. The CDR3 DNA follows: TGTGCGAGCAGTTTACTAGCGGGGCGAGAGACCCAGTGCTTC. It is translated as CASSLLAGRETQCF.

This clonotype turned up a few times. This chain links TRBV7-9 with TRBJ2-3; no clear D. V dropped 2 bases and J dropped 6 bases, with 12 bases sitting between them. Germline V gene data show CDR1 as SEHNR and CDR2 as FQNEAQ (reference sequence). This CDR3 comprises 14 residues. The CDR3 region has the DNA TGTGCCAGCAGCTTATTCCCTCGTGACGATACGCAGTATTTT. This encodes CASSLFPRDDTQYF.

Notes on this clonotype: The conserved final phenylalanine or tryptophan is absent from the CDR3, which likely points to a read error. The CDR3 DNA reads TGCAGCGTCCGAGAGACCCAGTACTTA. Translating it yields CSVRETQYL. The J gene is TRBJ2-5, the V gene TRBV29-1; no firm D call. V was shortened by 6 bases and J by 4 bases, with 3 bases between the two germline ends. Germline CDR1 reads SQVTM; CDR2 reads ANQGSEA. There are 9 residues in the CDR3.

In the case of this clonotype: The junction differs from germline at one of its ends, possibly a read error. The chain recombines TRBV29-1 with TRBJ1-2; D is possibly TRBD1 (5 bases). This CDR3 contains 15 residues. From germline, CDR1 is SQVTM and CDR2 ANQGSEA. In nucleotides, the CDR3 is TGCAGTGTGCGTAGCTCCCCGACAGACAACTATGGCTTCACCTTC. This encodes CSVRSSPTDNYGFTF. Supplemented by reference TRBV29-1 and TRBJ1-2, the full variable domain reads SAVISQKPSRDICQRGTSLTIQCQVDSQVTMMFWYRQQPGQSLTLIATANQGSEATYESGFVIDKFPISRPNLTFSTLTVSNMSPEDSSIYLCSVRSSPTDNYGFTFGSGTRLTVV.